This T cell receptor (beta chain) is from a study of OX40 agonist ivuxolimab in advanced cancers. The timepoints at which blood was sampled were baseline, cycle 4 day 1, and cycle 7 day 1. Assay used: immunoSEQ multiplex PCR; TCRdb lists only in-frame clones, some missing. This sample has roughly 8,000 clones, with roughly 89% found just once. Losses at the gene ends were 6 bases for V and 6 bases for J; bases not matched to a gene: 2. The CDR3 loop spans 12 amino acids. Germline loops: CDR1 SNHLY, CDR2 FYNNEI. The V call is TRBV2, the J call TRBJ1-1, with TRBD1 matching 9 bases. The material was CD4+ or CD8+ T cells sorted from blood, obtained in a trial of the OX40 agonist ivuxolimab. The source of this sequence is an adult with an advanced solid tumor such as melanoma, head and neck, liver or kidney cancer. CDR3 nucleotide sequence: TGTGCCAGCAGGGACAGGGGTCCTGAAGCTTTCTTT. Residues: CASRDRGPEAFF.